These T cell receptor beta chains were read from a single sample in a study of shared clonotypes between healthy human individuals. Clones were read by immunoSEQ multiplex PCR, and TCRdb kept only the in-frame ones, dropping some. Of around 620,000 clones listed, 95% were seen once; the top ten hold approximately 0.11%. The sequencing sample was made of naive CD8+ T cells sorted from blood. The receptors were gathered from a woman aged 30 to 39 in good health. Both conserved end residues are part of each CDR3. The D gene is left open where the match is weak.

V gene | D gene | CDR3 protein
TRBV4-1 | - | CASSQEGVGELFF
TRBV29-1 | - | CSVWDRGRYQSYEQYF
TRBV5-5 | TRBD1 | CASSPGTGVRYEQYF
TRBV7-9 | - | CASSLPPDGLNTEAFF
TRBV5-1 | - | CASSLGGFRMDTQYF
TRBV5-1 | TRBD1 | CASSLRDRRHNEQFF
TRBV7-2 | TRBD2 | CASSWRTSGRYNEQFF
TRBV7-9 | - | CASSSGPLQGHEQFF
TRBV19 | TRBD1 | CASSPRTGDGYTF
TRBV27 | TRBD2 | CASSSLAGGVYEQYF
TRBV30 | - | CAWSILASTDTQYF
TRBV11-2 | - | CASSHGLDGDYEQYF
TRBV7-9 | - | CASSPISSPKYEQYF
TRBV27 | - | CASSPLFGKGSNEQFF
TRBV7-9 | - | CASSSSASSRVGYTF
TRBV2 | - | CASRDGTGELFF
TRBV27 | TRBD1 | CASSPSTGGFEQYF
TRBV4-1 | - | CASSQVEGPYEQYF
TRBV4-2 | TRBD2 | CASSQGAGVYLEQYF
TRBV11-3 | - | CASSMQGTEQYF